This paragraph covers one T cell receptor (beta chain) sequence. Antigen specificity is unknown. The germline gives CDR1 SNHLY, CDR2 FYNNEI. V trimming: 6 bases; J trimming: 0 bases; junction bases outside the gene matches: 11. This CDR3 region has 17 residues. This specimen belongs to a study of blood T cells in healthy people across ages. Healthy Russian Caucasian donors spanned ages about 6 to 100 years. Every sample yielded at least 6.5 million isolated PBMCs. The second PCR ran roughly 6 to 11 cycles with a sample-barcoded 5' primer and J-beta primers. From each sample, at least 2.5 million paired-end reads containing CDR3 were obtained. A single record per CDR3 protein comes from TCRdb applying MiXCR to the 5' RACE reads. The sample holds about 1,400,000 distinct CDR3 sequences, around two fifths seen once. Study-level findings and limits: Strong correlation linked observed beta diversity and percent naive T cells.

The sequence was obtained from a woman between 18 and 29 years old in good health. The chain combines TRBV2 with TRBJ2-4, with TRBD2 identical over 7 bases. The sample taken for sequencing was blood. The CDR3 here is CASSPGLVAIAKNIQYF. The CDR3 DNA reads as TGTGCCAGCAGCCCCGGACTAGTTGCGATAGCCAAAAACATTCAGTACTTC.